The rows below give T cell receptor beta chains drawn from one sample of a study of T cell responses to AZD1222 COVID-19 vaccine. Sequenced by immunoSEQ multiplex PCR; TCRdb stores in-frame clones only, minus some. The table records 130,000 or so clones, roughly 90% of them present only once. The material sequenced was peripheral blood, taken on day 0 of AZD1222 vaccination. Receptors were obtained from an adult in good health. The CDR3 runs from the conserved cysteine through the conserved F or W. The order of the fields is CDR3 length, D gene, J gene, V gene, clone size, CDR3 DNA, CDR3 protein. The D gene is left open where the match is weak. Only part of the rows carry a size: once, few, many, or a class if the clone is expanded.

13 | . | TRBJ1-1 | TRBV28 | . | TGTGCCAGCAGTTTAGCCAGGATGGCTGAAGCTTTCTTT | CASSLARMAEAFF
12 | . | TRBJ1-6 | TRBV2 | . | TGTGCCAGCAGTGCGGAGGCATCCACCCTCCACTTT | CASSAEASTLHF
13 | . | TRBJ1-1 | TRBV18 | . | TGTGCCAGCTCAACCCCTACCGCCACTGAAGCTTTCTTT | CASSTPTATEAFF
14 | . | TRBJ1-4 | TRBV10-3 | . | TGTGCCATATCAGACGGTGCGTCTAATGAAAAACTGTTTTTT | CAISDGASNEKLFF
15 | . | TRBJ2-1 | TRBV29-1 | . | TGCAGCGTCCCCTCCGGACGGAGTTTGTGGGATGAGCAGTTCTTC | CSVPSGRSLWDEQFF
15 | . | TRBJ2-7 | TRBV14 | . | TGTGCCAGCAGCCAAGGGCTAGCTCCCTCCTACGAGCAGTACTTC | CASSQGLAPSYEQYF
19 | TRBD2 | TRBJ2-2 | TRBV6-2/TRBV6-3 | . | TGTGCCAGCAGTTACAGCAGCGGGAGGGCCGTTGAGGGAGCCGGGGAGCTGTTTTTT | CASSYSSGRAVEGAGELFF
11 | . | TRBJ2-3 | TRBV6-4 | few | TGTGCCAGCAGTGCAGGAGATACGCAGTATTTT | CASSAGDTQYF
16 | TRBD2 | TRBJ2-5 | TRBV5-1 | . | TGCGCCAGCAGCTTTCCTAGCGGGAGTTACGGAGAGACCCAGTACTTC | CASSFPSGSYGETQYF
14 | TRBD1 | TRBJ2-5 | TRBV27 | . | TGTGCCAGCAGTCCTGGGACAGGGGGGAAGACCCAGTACTTC | CASSPGTGGKTQYF
19 | . | TRBJ1-4 | TRBV7-2 | . | TGTGCCAGCAGCTTAAAGGCTCGATCACCCGGTGCAACTAATGAAAAACTGTTTTTT | CASSLKARSPGATNEKLFF
15 | . | TRBJ1-5 | TRBV6-5 | . | TGTGCCAGCAGCCTTACCTGGGGGACTGAACAGCCCCAGCATTTT | CASSLTWGTEQPQHF
17 | . | TRBJ2-2 | TRBV2 | . | TGTGCCAGCAGTGAAGGAAGGGGCTGGGACTTAACCGGGGAGCTGTTTTTT | CASSEGRGWDLTGELFF
14 | . | TRBJ1-1 | TRBV6-5 | . | TGTGCCAGCAGTTACTCCAGAGTCGGGGCTGAAGCTTTCTTT | CASSYSRVGAEAFF
16 | TRBD1 | TRBJ2-5 | TRBV24-1 | . | TGTGCCACCAGTGAGGGCCTTGGACAGGCTCAAGAGACCCAGTACTTC | CATSEGLGQAQETQYF
13 | . | TRBJ2-2 | TRBV9 | once | TGTGCCAGCAGCGTAGCTAGCGAGGGGGAGCTGTTTTTT | CASSVASEGELFF
15 | . | TRBJ1-2 | TRBV27 | . | TGTGCCAGCAGCGCTCCGGGCTTGGGTAACTATGGCTACACCTTC | CASSAPGLGNYGYTF
14 | . | TRBJ1-1 | TRBV5-4 | . | TGTGCCAGCAGTCTTCCCGGCGGGGACACTGAAGCTTTCTTT | CASSLPGGDTEAFF
15 | TRBD1 | TRBJ1-2 | TRBV5-1 | . | TGCGCCAGCAGGTTCGACAGGGGCAGCCCCTATGGCTACACCTTC | CASRFDRGSPYGYTF
13 | . | TRBJ1-1 | TRBV5-4 | . | TGTGCCAGCAGTGGGGGCTGGGACACTGAAGCTTTCTTT | CASSGGWDTEAFF
15 | . | TRBJ1-2 | TRBV18 | . | TGTGCCAGCTCACCACGGCCAGACCACAACTATGGCTACACCTTC | CASSPRPDHNYGYTF
15 | TRBD1 | TRBJ1-6 | TRBV7-6 | . | TGTGCCAGCAGCTCGGGACAGGGAGGGAATTCACCCCTCCACTTT | CASSSGQGGNSPLHF
18 | . | TRBJ2-1 | TRBV9 | . | TGTGCCAGCAGCGTAGGTCGACGGGAGCTCATCTCCTACAATGAGCAGTTCTTC | CASSVGRRELISYNEQFF
15 | TRBD1 | TRBJ1-1 | TRBV5-4 | . | TGTGCCAGCAGCGGGAGACAGGGTCGGAACACTGAAGCTTTCTTT | CASSGRQGRNTEAFF
16 | TRBD2 | TRBJ2-7 | TRBV4-2 | few | TGTGCCAGCAGCCCGGCTAGCGGGAGTTCGGTCTACGAGCAGTACTTC | CASSPASGSSVYEQYF
14 | TRBD1 | TRBJ1-2 | TRBV4-1 | . | TGCGCCAGCAGCCAAGGACAGGGTGGGTATGGCTACACCTTC | CASSQGQGGYGYTF
15 | . | TRBJ1-5 | TRBV7-9 | once | TGTGCCAGCAGCAGGGTTGGGGCTGGCAATCAGCCCCAGCATTTT | CASSRVGAGNQPQHF
14 | TRBD2 | TRBJ2-1 | TRBV25-1 | . | TGTGCCAGCAGTGCCGTAGGGAGGGCCAATGAGCAGTTCTTC | CASSAVGRANEQFF
16 | TRBD1 | TRBJ2-3 | TRBV19 | . | TGTGCCAGTAGTTTCCAACGGGACAGAGGCACAGATACGCAGTATTTT | CASSFQRDRGTDTQYF
14 | . | TRBJ2-3 | TRBV19 | . | TGTGCCAGTACCCGGACAGACACCACAGATACGCAGTATTTT | CASTRTDTTDTQYF
18 | TRBD1 | TRBJ1-3 | TRBV5-1 | . | TGCGCCAGCAGCTTTCGAGGAGGGGGCGCCGGGGATGGAAACACCATATATTTT | CASSFRGGGAGDGNTIYF
14 | . | TRBJ1-2 | TRBV29-1 | once | TGCAGCGTTTCAGGAAAGGGTGTAAACTATGGCTACACCTTC | CSVSGKGVNYGYTF
15 | . | TRBJ2-1 | TRBV9 | few | TGTGCCAGCAGCGTAGATAACAGGGGAGGAAATGAGCAGTTCTTC | CASSVDNRGGNEQFF
16 | TRBD2 | TRBJ2-1 | TRBV28 | . | TGTGCCAGCAGTCCCTTAGCGGGAGGGGCCTACAATGAGCAGTTCTTC | CASSPLAGGAYNEQFF
16 | . | TRBJ1-1 | TRBV19 | . | TGTGCCACCGTTGGGAGGGCAACGAGGATGAACACTGAAGCTTTCTTT | CATVGRATRMNTEAFF